This T cell receptor beta chain was identified during a study of blood T cells in healthy people across ages. Study-wide points: PBMCs were not sorted, which prevented a conclusive comparison of naive versus antigen-experienced cells.

Individuals who donated were healthy Caucasians from Russia aged about 6 to 100. Approximately 9.4 milliliters was the volume of peripheral blood drawn from each donor. This clonotype was observed once. The antigen is undetermined. For the second PCR, which ran for about 6 to 11 cycles, a sample-barcoded 5' primer and a J-beta primer mix were used. The template-switch adaptor was a 5' adaptor with 12 random nucleotides. It tagged each cDNA molecule. TCRdb independently ran MiXCR on the 5' RACE reads; one entry per CDR3 protein. The sample lists approximately 690,000 distinct CDR3 sequences, roughly 41% occurring once. Germline V CDR1 and CDR2: SEHNR, FQNEAQ (reference sequence). There are 15 residues in the CDR3.

The sample was blood. This chain links TRBV7-9 with TRBJ2-5; 7 nucleotides align to TRBD1. The end of the DNA fits TRBJ2-7 better, so the J call may be wrong. The TCR was taken from a man aged 80 or over in good health. CDR3 residues: CASRTKTGTTYEQYF. CDR3 nucleotides: TGTGCCAGCAGAACAAAGACAGGGACAACCTACGAGCAGTACTTC.